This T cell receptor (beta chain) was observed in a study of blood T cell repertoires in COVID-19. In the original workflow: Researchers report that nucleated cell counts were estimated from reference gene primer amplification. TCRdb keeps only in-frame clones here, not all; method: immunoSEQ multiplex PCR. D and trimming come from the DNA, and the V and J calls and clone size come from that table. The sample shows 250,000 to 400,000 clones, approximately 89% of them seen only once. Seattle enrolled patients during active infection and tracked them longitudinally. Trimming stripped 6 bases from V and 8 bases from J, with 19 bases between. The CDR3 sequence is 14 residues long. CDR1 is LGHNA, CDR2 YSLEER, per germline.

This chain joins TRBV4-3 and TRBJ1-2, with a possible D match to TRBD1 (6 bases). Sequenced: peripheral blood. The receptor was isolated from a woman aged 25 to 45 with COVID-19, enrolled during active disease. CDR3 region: CASSPGLTGNGYTF. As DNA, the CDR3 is TGCGCCAGCAGTCCAGGCCTTACAGGGAACGGCTACACCTTC.